These 21 T cell receptor beta chains were all obtained from the same sample, sequenced in a study of T cell repertoires in cytomegalovirus infection (dated by TCRdb to the late 2010s). The sequencing machine was an Illumina HiSeq 1500. In TCRdb, the public reads were trimmed at Q25 with fastp and aligned with MiXCR, with productive beta chains retained. Merged by CDR3 protein, the rows form single entries marked with the most common genes and DNA. This sample lists some 700,000 distinct CDR3 sequences; roughly 35% were detected once. The ten largest clones take up under 3.5% of the sample. Sequencing was done on a sample of PBMCs. These receptors all stem from a human donor in good health (CMV status not recorded). Some clones in this sample may be carry-over from other donors' samples.

The count of this clonotype is one. The rearrangement joins TRBV2 to TRBJ2-1; 8 positions match TRBD2. Trimming cost V 8 bases and J 8 bases; bases outside gene matches: 11. The germline V gene encodes CDR1 SNHLY and CDR2 FYNNEI. The length of the CDR3 is 14 residues. The CDR3 sequence: CASENQREYDEQFF. CDR3 nucleotides: TGTGCCAGCGAAAACCAGCGGGAGTATGATGAGCAGTTCTTC.

The V call is TRBV29-1, the J call TRBJ2-3; 7 bases line up with TRBD1. Trimming took 6 bases from V and 0 from J; bases not matched to a gene: 6. This CDR3 region has 14 residues. Germline V CDR1 and CDR2: SQVTM, ANQGSEA. The CDR3 nucleotides are TGCAGCGTGGCGACAGGGTCTAGCACAGATACGCAGTATTTT. This gives the protein CSVATGSSTDTQYF.

The chain links TRBV9 to TRBJ2-3, with 11 positions matching TRBD2. Germline values: CDR1 SGDLS, CDR2 YYNGEE. This CDR3 region has 20 residues. V lost 1 base and J lost 0; bases outside the gene matches: 13. CDR3 nucleotides: TGTGCCAGCAGCGTAAAAGGGGCGGCTAGCGGGGGGTTAAGCACAGATACGCAGTATTTT. It is translated as CASSVKGAASGGLSTDTQYF.

This clonotype appeared a few times. The CDR3 coding sequence is TGTGCCAGCAGCGCCGGGCCGTGGCCCCAGCATTTT. Translation gives CASSAGPWPQHF. The rearrangement uses TRBV7-2 and TRBJ1-5; unclear D gene. V gave up 5 bases and J gave up 9 bases, with 11 bases separating them. The CDR3 length is 12 residues. Germline V lookup: CDR1 SGHTA, CDR2 FQGNSA.

This chain uses TRBV28 with TRBJ1-2; unclear D gene. The CDR3 has 15 residues. Germline CDR1 and CDR2: MDHEN and SYDVKM. Trimming pared 4 bases from V and 1 base from J, leaving 13 bases between. CDR3 DNA sequence: TGTGCCAGCAGTTCCTCTAACCAGATTAACTATGGCTACACCTTC. This codes for CASSSSNQINYGYTF.

The V call is TRBV3-1, the J call TRBJ1-1; no clear D. In germline, CDR1 is LGHDT, CDR2 YNNKEL (reference sequence). V was trimmed by 1 base and J by 5 bases, leaving 11 bases between them. This CDR3 comprises 14 residues. CDR3 protein: CASSQGYIMTEAFF. The CDR3 DNA is TGTGCCAGCAGCCAAGGCTACATCATGACTGAAGCTTTCTTT.

This clonotype came up a few times. V gene TRBV7-9 combines with J gene TRBJ2-1, with 10 bases lining up with TRBD1. The CDR3 covers 14 residues. The J segment lost 8 bases and the V segment lost 5 bases, leaving 6 bases of the junction unmatched. Germline lookup yields CDR1 SEHNR and CDR2 FQNEAQ (reference sequence). The CDR3 sequence: CASSRRDRGHEQFF. In DNA, the CDR3 is TGTGCCAGCAGCAGACGGGACAGGGGACATGAGCAGTTCTTC. Full variable domain (missing parts from reference TRBV7-9 and TRBJ2-1): DTGVSQNPRHKITKRGQNVTFRCDPISEHNRLYWYRQTLGQGPEFLTYFQNEAQLEKSRLLSDRFSAERPKGSFSTLEIQRTEQGDSAMYLCASSRRDRGHEQFFGPGTRLTVL.

This chain links TRBV6-1 with TRBJ1-5, with no clear D. Deletions cut 5 bases from V and 9 bases from J, with 17 bases between. The germline V gene has CDR1 MNHNS and CDR2 SASEGT. CDR3 length: 14 amino acids. CDR3 protein: CASSYKKDPLPQHF. The CDR3 coding sequence is TGTGCCAGCAGTTACAAGAAGGACCCGTTGCCCCAGCATTTT.

This clonotype occurred a few times. The genes are TRBV7-2 and TRBJ2-6; possible D gene TRBD1, 6 bases. The V gene's germline CDR1 is SGHTA and CDR2 FQGNSA. Trimming removed 3 bases at V and 0 bases at J, with 9 bases between. CDR3 size: 16 residues. The CDR3, as DNA: TGTGCCAGCAGCTTTGCAGGGGCCTCTGGGGCCAACGTCCTGACTTTC. This sequence encodes CASSFAGASGANVLTF.

This clonotype was found a few times. V is TRBV12-3 or TRBV12-4 and J is TRBJ1-1, with TRBD1 matching 7 bases. This CDR3 comprises 19 residues. With 3 bases clipped from V and 6 bases from J, the junction kept 22 bases outside the gene matches. The CDR3, as DNA: TGTGCCAGCAGTTTCAACCAAGATTGGCTGAGACAGGGTTTCGCTGAAGCTTTCTTT. Translated, it gives CASSFNQDWLRQGFAEAFF.

The V gene is TRBV7-9, the J gene TRBJ2-1; D may match TRBD1 or TRBD2 (6 bases each). There are 17 residues in the CDR3. Trimming left V 6 bases short and J 3 bases short, with 21 bases between. The germline gives CDR1 SEHNR, CDR2 FQNEAQ (reference sequence). CDR3 sequence: CASRPDGGQAYYNEQFF. The CDR3 nucleotides read TGTGCCAGCAGACCTGATGGGGGGCAGGCCTACTACAATGAGCAGTTCTTC.

This clonotype was recorded many times. CDR3 sequence (DNA): TGTGCCAGCAGCTTAGATGCTCTGAACACCGGGGAGCTGTTTTTT. It specifies CASSLDALNTGELFF. This sequence joins TRBV7-6 and TRBJ2-2, with D uncertain. There are 15 residues in the CDR3. The V end lost 1 base, the J end lost 1 base, and 7 bases lay between the germline ends. From germline, CDR1 is SGHVS and CDR2 FNYEAQ.

This clonotype showed up just a few times. The CDR3 protein is CASTRGTGGRYTF. CDR3 nucleotide sequence: TGTGCCAGTACCCGCGGTACAGGGGGACGCTACACCTTC. The rearrangement links TRBV19 to TRBJ1-2; 8 nucleotides line up with TRBD1. The CDR3 is made up of 13 amino acids. The J segment lost 9 bases and the V segment lost 7 bases, leaving 10 bases of the junction unmatched. Germline V gene sequence: CDR1 LNHDA, CDR2 SQIVND (reference sequence).

The V gene is TRBV6-2 or TRBV6-3, the J gene TRBJ2-3; 11 bases match TRBD2. Germline V gene data show CDR1 as MNHEY and CDR2 as SVGEGT. After removal of 6 bases from V and 6 bases from J, the junction contained 11 bases not matched to a gene. The CDR3 loop spans 16 amino acids. This CDR3 reads CASRKISGGAGDTQYF. The CDR3 DNA reads TGTGCCAGCAGGAAAATTAGCGGGGGGGCCGGGGATACGCAGTATTTT.

V and J are TRBV4-2 and TRBJ2-7; D call uncertain. In germline, CDR1 is LGHNA, CDR2 YNFKEQ. V lost 1 base to trimming and J lost 3 bases, with 7 bases between them. The CDR3 spans 13 residues. CDR3: CASSQAGRYEQYF. The CDR3, as DNA: TGTGCCAGCAGCCAAGCGGGTCGCTACGAGCAGTACTTC.

J is TRBJ2-5 and V is TRBV7-9, with D possibly TRBD1 on 5 matching bases. CDR3 length: 14 amino acids. Trimming removed 1 base at V and 1 base at J, with 7 bases between. The germline CDR1 and CDR2 sequences are SEHNR and FQNEAQ (reference sequence). The CDR3 spells CASSLGQTQETQYF. For the CDR3, the DNA is TGTGCCAGCAGCTTAGGACAGACCCAAGAGACCCAGTACTTC.

This clonotype came up a few times. The V call is TRBV12-3 or TRBV12-4, the J call TRBJ2-2; D unclear. This CDR3 spans 12 amino acids. With 5 bases removed from V and 6 bases from J, the gap between germline ends came to 7 bases. CDR3 sequence reads: CASSREAGELFF. CDR3 bases: TGTGCCAGCAGTCGAGAAGCCGGGGAGCTGTTTTTT.

The chain combines TRBV20-1 with TRBJ1-6; TRBD1 might be the D (5 bases). Deletions cut 6 bases from V and 9 bases from J, with 15 bases between. Per the germline V gene, CDR1 is DFQATT and CDR2 is SNEGSKA (reference sequence). The CDR3 totals 13 residues. The DNA of the CDR3 is TGCAGTGCCGGGGCCCTGCTCGGTTCACCCCTCCACTTT. It yields the protein CSAGALLGSPLHF.

Remarks on this clonotype: This may be a read error, as it is one base from a much larger clone. The rearrangement joins TRBV12-3 or TRBV12-4 to TRBJ2-6, with D tentatively TRBD1 (6 bases). The length of the CDR3 is 17 residues. CDR3: CSSSLQGLLTGANVLTF. The DNA of the CDR3 is TGTTCCAGCAGTTTACAGGGTCTACTCACTGGGGCCAACGTCCTGACTTTC.

This chain connects TRBV7-9 to TRBJ2-3; D call uncertain. The V end was cut by 6 bases, the J end by 6 bases, with 10 bases between. In germline, CDR1 is SEHNR, CDR2 FQNEAQ (reference sequence). The CDR3 sequence is 12 residues long. The CDR3 loop reads CASRNMKDTQYF. Written as DNA, the CDR3 is TGTGCCAGCAGAAATATGAAGGATACGCAGTATTTT.

CDR3 nucleotide sequence: TGTGCCAGCAGTGAAAGAGGAAGGGGGAGCTCCTACAATGAGCAGTTCTTC. This codes for CASSERGRGSSYNEQFF. The gene calls are TRBV6-1 and TRBJ2-1, with D possibly matching TRBD1 (6 bases). CDR1 and CDR2 (germline): MNHNS, SASEGT. Between the trimmed V and J ends, which lost 2 bases and 0 bases, there was a span of 14 bases. The CDR3 has 17 residues.